A selection of T cell receptor beta chains follows, all from one sample in a study of preoperative IRX-2 immunotherapy in early breast cancer. The repertoire was sequenced with immunoSEQ multiplex PCR; TCRdb's copy has only in-frame clones and lacks some. The sample records 20,000 to 30,000 clones, 85% to 90% being singletons. Here the sequenced sample was tumor tissue, taken after IRX-2 immunotherapy. These TCRs come from a human donor with breast cancer. Both conserved end residues are part of each CDR3. D genes are given only for firm matches. Some rows have no size entry. The others give once, few or many, or a class for an expanded clone.

TRBV18	NA	once	TRBJ2-7	TGTGCCAGCTCACCAAGTCCTGACAGGGAGCAGTACTTC	CASSPSPDREQYF
TRBV5-1	NA	NA	TRBJ1-4	TGCGCCAGCAGCTTGGGGGGACCTAGTGAAAAACTGTTTTTT	CASSLGGPSEKLFF
TRBV11-2	NA	NA	TRBJ1-2	TGTGCCAGCAGCTTTGGGACGGGTGGGGGCGGTTCCTATGGCTACACCTTC	CASSFGTGGGGSYGYTF
TRBV29-1	NA	NA	TRBJ2-5	TGCAGCGTTGAAGAGTCTTGGGGTTCGGGGTCAAAAGAGACCCAGTACTTC	CSVEESWGSGSKETQYF
TRBV19	NA	NA	TRBJ2-5	TGTGCCAGTAGCAGAGGACAGAGCCAAGAGACCCAGTACTTC	CASSRGQSQETQYF
TRBV7-9	TRBD2	once	TRBJ2-5	TGTGCCAGCAGCTCTCTACTAGCGTCGGGTCAAGAGACCCAGTACTTC	CASSSLLASGQETQYF
TRBV29-1	NA	NA	TRBJ2-3	TGCAGCGTTGAAGGGGTGGCAGGCGCAGATACGCAGTATTTT	CSVEGVAGADTQYF
TRBV5-6	NA	NA	TRBJ1-5	TGTGCCAGCAGCTTGGCGGGTAATCAGCCCCAGCATTTT	CASSLAGNQPQHF
TRBV27	TRBD1	medium-sized	TRBJ1-2	TGTGCCAGCAGTCCTCCGACAGGGAACTATGGCTACACCTTC	CASSPPTGNYGYTF
TRBV5-4	NA	NA	TRBJ2-4	TGTGCCAGCAGCTTCCCCGGGGCCGGGGAAAACATTCAGTACTTC	CASSFPGAGENIQYF
TRBV28	NA	NA	TRBJ1-3	TGTGCCAGCCGATTCAGCTCTGGAAACACCATATATTTT	CASRFSSGNTIYF
TRBV19	NA	NA	TRBJ2-1	TGTGCCACCACAGGGTACAATGAGCAGTTCTTC	CATTGYNEQFF
TRBV30	NA	NA	TRBJ1-2	TGTGCCTGGAGACTACAGGCTAGCTATGGCTACACCTTC	CAWRLQASYGYTF
TRBV4-1	NA	NA	TRBJ1-6	TGCGCCAGCAGCCAACCGCCCAACGGGGGGCCTTGGGGTTCACCCCTCCACTTT	CASSQPPNGGPWGSPLHF
TRBV5-4	NA	NA	TRBJ1-2	TGTGCCAGCAGCGGAGGAGGGAACTATGGCTACACCTTC	CASSGGGNYGYTF
TRBV13	NA	few	TRBJ1-2	TGTGCCAGCAGCTTCTTCGGGGTTATAGGTGGCTACACCTTC	CASSFFGVIGGYTF
TRBV27	TRBD1	NA	TRBJ1-5	TGTGCCAGCAGGGCCGCTGGGACAGGGAATCAGCCCCAGCATTTT	CASRAAGTGNQPQHF
TRBV30	NA	NA	TRBJ1-2	TGTGCCTGGGCACGTCGGGACCAATATGGCTACACCTTC	CAWARRDQYGYTF
TRBV7-6	NA	NA	TRBJ1-3	TGTGCCAGCAGTCTTACAGGGCACGGTGGAAACACCATATATTTT	CASSLTGHGGNTIYF
TRBV2	NA	NA	TRBJ1-1	TGTGCCAGCAGGGGACAAAACACTGAAGCTTTCTTT	CASRGQNTEAFF
TRBV27	TRBD1	NA	TRBJ1-2	TGTGCCAGCAGTACTATAGACGAGGGGGCTGGGAGTCGTGGCTACACCTTC	CASSTIDEGAGSRGYTF
TRBV6-5	TRBD1	NA	TRBJ1-1	TGTGCCAGCAGTTACTCTTGGACAGGGGGGACTGAAGCTTTCTTT	CASSYSWTGGTEAFF
TRBV5-6	NA	once	TRBJ2-6	TGTGCCAGCAGCTGGTCCTCTGGGGCCAACGTCCTGACTTTC	CASSWSSGANVLTF
TRBV5-1	TRBD2	NA	TRBJ2-1	TGCGCCAGCAGGACTAGCGGGGGCTATGCCTACAATGAGCAGTTCTTC	CASRTSGGYAYNEQFF
TRBV5-8	TRBD1	NA	TRBJ2-5	TGTGCCAGCATCTTCCGGACAGGGGACTTC	CASIFRTGDF
TRBV16	TRBD1	few	TRBJ1-1	TGTGCCAGCAGCCAATCAGGGACAGTGAACACTGAAGCTTTCTTT	CASSQSGTVNTEAFF